This TCR beta chain was captured in a study of T cell responses to AZD1222 COVID-19 vaccine. Overall study findings and caveats: Spike-specific TCR breadth rose after two AZD1222 doses, and depth rose as well. Spike-wide vaccine-associated CD4 TCRs dominated at 160-218 and 743-854. Mostly white British, mostly female donors; authors suggested clonal diversity may be underestimated. Baseline serostatus was positive in only a handful of AZD1222 recipients.

Comment on this clone: The target antigen is unknown.

Sequencing used immunoSEQ multiplex PCR; TCRdb keeps in-frame clones, though not all of them. This sample has about 110,000 clones; roughly 89% occur once, and the top ten carry 3.1%. V lost 2 bases, J lost 8 bases, and 13 bases lay in between. The CDR3 is 13 amino acids. Germline-derived CDR1 and CDR2 are SGHRS and YFSETQ. This clonotype was sampled from an adult in good health. The sequences come from peripheral blood, collected on day 0 of MenACWY control vaccination. The chain recombines TRBV5-1 with TRBJ1-1, with D possibly TRBD1 on 5 matching bases. DNA for the CDR3: TGCGCCAGCAGCTTAGGGGCAGGCCCAGAAGCTTTCTTT. Protein sequence: CASSLGAGPEAFF. The entire variable domain, with the rest obtained from reference TRBV5-1 and TRBJ1-1, is as follows: KAGVTQTPRYLIKTRGQQVTLSCSPISGHRSVSWYQQTPGQGLQFLFEYFSETQRNKGNFPGRFSGRQFSNSRSEMNVSTLELGDSALYLCASSLGAGPEAFFGQGTRLTVV.